This T cell receptor beta chain was documented in a study of blood T cell repertoires in COVID-19. Overall study: Material from acute and convalescent COVID-19 was sourced from the United States, Italy and Spain. PBMCs, B-cell-depleted T cells, or T cells were the source of the cDNA or gDNA that made up the material.

Germline V gives CDR1 LGHDT, CDR2 YNNKEL (reference sequence). CDR3 length: 15 residues. The V gene end was trimmed by 1 base and the J gene end by 7 bases; junction bases not matched to a gene: 7. This clone was seen just once. The assay was immunoSEQ multiplex PCR, and TCRdb's table has in-frame clones only and misses some. The sample holds about 140,000 clones, just over 85% seen once. V and J are TRBV3-1 (or the pseudogene TRBV3-2) and TRBJ2-7; TRBD1 aligns across 10 bases. Material: peripheral blood. The TCR sequence derives from a woman aged 60-70 years with acute or convalescent COVID-19. The CDR3 nucleotides read TGTGCCAGCAGCCAAGTGGGGACAGGGGTGCGGGAGCAGTACTTC. Protein sequence: CASSQVGTGVREQYF.